Listed here is a single T cell receptor (beta chain). This specimen comes from a study of cytomegalovirus exposure and HLA in healthy donors. The PCR had 60 Vbeta and 13 Jbeta primers. Data came from immunoSEQ multiplex PCR; TCRdb stores just in-frame clones and leaves some out. The data contain 150,000 to 200,000 clones, roughly 79% of them singletons. The V gene's germline CDR1 is MDHEN and CDR2 SYDVKM. With V trimmed by 4 bases and J by 4 bases, 5 bases remained unmatched. This CDR3 has 16 residues. Source material: PBMCs. The J gene is TRBJ2-1, the V gene TRBV28; TRBD2 matches 12 bases. The origin of this receptor is a young man in good health and CMV-seronegative. DNA of the CDR3: TGTGCCAGCAGTTCATCGACTAGCGGGGGATACAATGAGCAGTTCTTC. It codes for CASSSSTSGGYNEQFF.